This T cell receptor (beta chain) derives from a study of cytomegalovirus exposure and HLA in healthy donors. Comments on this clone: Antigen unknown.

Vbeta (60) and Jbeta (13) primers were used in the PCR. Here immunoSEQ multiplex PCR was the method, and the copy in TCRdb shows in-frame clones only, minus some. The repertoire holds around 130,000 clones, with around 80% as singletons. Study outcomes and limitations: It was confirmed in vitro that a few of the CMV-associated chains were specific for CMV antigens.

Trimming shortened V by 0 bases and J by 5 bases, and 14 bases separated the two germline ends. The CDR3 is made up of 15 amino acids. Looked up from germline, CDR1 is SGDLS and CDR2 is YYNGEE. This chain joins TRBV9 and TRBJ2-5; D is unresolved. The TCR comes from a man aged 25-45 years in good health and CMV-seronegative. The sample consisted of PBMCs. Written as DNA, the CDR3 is TGTGCCAGCAGCGTAGGGTCAGGATCTATGGAGACCCAGTACTTC. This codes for CASSVGSGSMETQYF.